The 27 T cell receptor beta chains reported below all come from one sample, sequenced in a study of cytomegalovirus exposure and HLA in healthy donors. The PCR employed 60 Vbeta primers together with 13 Jbeta primers. The table came from immunoSEQ multiplex PCR; TCRdb's copy has only in-frame clones and leaves some out. Among 170,000 or so clones listed, less than 90% were seen once. Sequences were obtained from PBMCs. These receptors were obtained from a woman younger than 30 in good health and CMV-seronegative.

The rearrangement links TRBV28 to TRBJ1-1; TRBD1 is a possible D gene (5 bases). V lost 7 bases, J lost 6 bases, and 15 bases lay in between. This CDR3 is built from 13 residues. CDR1 is MDHEN and CDR2 is SYDVKM in the germline V gene. CDR3 DNA sequence: TGTGCCAGCAAGGGGCTACGAACCGCTGAAGCTTTCTTT. Translation: CASKGLRTAEAFF.

On this clone itself: At the DNA level, this CDR3 is encoded by other sequences in the same sample as well. The rearrangement joins TRBV19 to TRBJ1-5; TRBD1 matches at 8 bases. In germline, CDR1 is LNHDA, CDR2 SQIVND (reference sequence). The V segment lost 5 bases and the J segment 2 bases; nucleotides outside the gene matches: 2. The CDR3 length is 14 residues. In nucleotides, the CDR3 is TGTGCCAGTAGTCCGACAGGGGGCAATCAGCCCCAGCATTTT. Its translation: CASSPTGGNQPQHF.

The rearrangement uses TRBV27 and TRBJ1-1; 8 bases line up with TRBD1. V shed 3 bases, J shed 0 bases, and the junction held 0 bases outside the gene matches. Per the germline V gene, CDR1 is MNHEY and CDR2 is SMNVEV (reference sequence). CDR3 size: 14 residues. The CDR3 sequence is CASSLGQVNTEAFF. The CDR3 coding sequence is TGTGCCAGCAGTTTGGGACAGGTGAACACTGAAGCTTTCTTT.

This clone was seen a few times. The chain couples TRBV2 to TRBJ2-7; maybe TRBD1 (5 bases). V gave up 0 bases and J gave up 2 bases, with 8 bases separating them. Germline values: CDR1 SNHLY, CDR2 FYNNEI. The CDR3 loop spans 14 amino acids. CDR3 sequence: CASSEARGTYEQYF. The CDR3 DNA reads TGTGCCAGCAGTGAAGCTAGGGGAACCTACGAGCAGTACTTC.

CDR3: CASSFAGPRQGDYGYTF. As DNA, the CDR3 is TGTGCCAGCAGCTTCGCGGGGCCGCGACAGGGAGACTATGGCTACACCTTC. The chain uses TRBV7-2 and TRBJ1-2, with TRBD1 matching 7 bases. Germline V gene data show CDR1 as SGHTA and CDR2 as FQGNSA. The CDR3 extends over 17 amino acids. Trimming took 3 bases from V and 3 from J; bases not matched to a gene: 13.

The V call is TRBV29-1, the J call TRBJ1-1; D possibly corresponds to TRBD1 (6 bases). Per the germline V gene, CDR1 is SQVTM and CDR2 is ANQGSEA. The CDR3 sequence is 14 residues long. Deletions cut 0 bases from V and 9 bases from J, with 17 bases between. CDR3 bases: TGCAGCGTTGAAGATCCAACCTACAGGGCCCAAGCTTTCTTT. Translated: CSVEDPTYRAQAFF. The full variable domain, in which reference TRBV29-1 and TRBJ1-1 provide the parts outside the CDR3, is SAVISQKPSRDICQRGTSLTIQCQVDSQVTMMFWYRQQPGQSLTLIATANQGSEATYESGFVIDKFPISRPNLTFSTLTVSNMSPEDSSIYLCSVEDPTYRAQAFFGQGTRLTVV.

The chain couples TRBV7-9 to TRBJ2-7, with 8 bases fitting TRBD1. The ends lost 5 bases at V and 3 bases at J; junction bases unmatched: 9. The CDR3 is 15 amino acids. Germline CDR1 SEHNR, CDR2 FQNEAQ (reference sequence). The CDR3 DNA reads as TGTGCCAGCAGCCTCGGACAGGGTAGGGTCTACGAGCAGTACTTC. Translation: CASSLGQGRVYEQYF.

As DNA, the CDR3 is TGTGCCAGCTCACCCCTGACAGGGGAAGGCTACACCTTC. Translated: CASSPLTGEGYTF. The V gene is TRBV18, the J gene TRBJ1-2; 8 nucleotides match TRBD1. The V and J ends lost 3 bases and 8 bases, in that order; junction bases with no gene match: 5. The CDR3 sequence is 13 residues long. In germline, CDR1 is KGHSH, CDR2 LQKENI. Full variable domain (rest looked up from reference TRBV18 and TRBJ1-2): NAGVMQNPRHLVRRRGQEARLRCSPMKGHSHVYWYRQLPEEGLKFMVYLQKENIIDESGMPKERFSAEFPKEGPSILRIQQVVRGDSAAYFCASSPLTGEGYTFGSGTRLTVV.

The chain combines TRBV6-1 with TRBJ1-2; weak D call: TRBD1 (6 bases). CDR1 is MNHNS, CDR2 SASEGT, per germline. Trimming removed 4 bases from V and 5 bases from J, with 17 bases in between. The CDR3 runs 15 residues. The CDR3 sequence is CASSAGVQPQYGYTF. The DNA for the CDR3 is TGTGCCAGCAGTGCAGGGGTCCAACCTCAATATGGCTACACCTTC.

The chain carries TRBV6-5 and TRBJ1-1, with D perhaps matching TRBD1 (6 bases). In germline, CDR1 is MNHEY, CDR2 SVGAGI. The CDR3 spans 14 residues. Trimming shortened V by 4 bases and J by 8 bases, and 17 bases separated the two germline ends. CDR3 DNA sequence: TGTGCCAGCAGTTGCACCATCGACAGGAACGAAGCTTTCTTT. It encodes CASSCTIDRNEAFF.

This clone showed up just once. The rearrangement joins TRBV7-8 to TRBJ2-7; the D gene is possibly TRBD1 (5 bases). The CDR3 is made up of 17 amino acids. Germline CDR1 is SGHVS and CDR2 is FQNEAQ. The V and J ends lost 3 bases and 3 bases respectively, with 21 bases between them. CDR3 amino acids: CASSLSWFVTAVYEQYF. The DNA for the CDR3 is TGTGCCAGCAGCTTGTCGTGGTTTGTGACAGCAGTCTACGAGCAGTACTTC.

This sequence joins TRBV11-2 and TRBJ2-7; tentatively, D is TRBD1 (5 bases). V lost 5 bases and J lost 2, with 16 bases in between. Germline CDR1 is SGHAT and CDR2 is FQNNGV. The CDR3 length is 15 residues. The CDR3 is CASSPPGFPPYEQYF. The DNA of the CDR3 is TGTGCCAGCAGCCCTCCAGGGTTCCCCCCCTACGAGCAGTACTTC.

J is TRBJ2-3 and V is TRBV28; a possible D gene is TRBD1 (5 bases). This CDR3 has 15 residues. The germline CDR1 and CDR2 sequences are MDHEN and SYDVKM. Trimming shortened V by 1 base and J by 4 bases, and 12 bases separated the two germline ends. CDR3 DNA sequence: TGTGCCAGCAGTTTATCGGCAGGGTGGCCAGATACGCAGTATTTT. Translated: CASSLSAGWPDTQYF.

The chain is built from TRBV12-5 and TRBJ2-5; D not certain. This CDR3 contains 13 residues. Germline V gene data show CDR1 as LGHNT and CDR2 as FRNRAP. V shed 5 bases and J shed 7 bases, with 14 bases lying between them. CDR3 sequence reads: CASGQQSSGTQYF. In nucleotides, the CDR3 is TGTGCTAGTGGTCAGCAGTCTTCGGGGACCCAGTACTTC.

Comment on this clone: Other DNA sequences in this specimen translate into the identical CDR3. This sequence joins TRBV6-6 and TRBJ2-3; 8 bases agree with TRBD2. V shed 0 bases, J shed 4 bases, and the junction held 3 bases outside the gene matches. The CDR3 runs to 15 residues. The germline CDR1 and CDR2 sequences are MNHNY and SVGAGI (reference sequence). The CDR3 DNA sequence: TGTGCCAGCAGTTACTCGACGGGGGGGGCAGATACGCAGTATTTT. Translated, it gives CASSYSTGGADTQYF.

V and J are TRBV4-1 and TRBJ2-1; 9 positions match TRBD1. J was trimmed by 10 bases and V by 2 bases; bases with no gene match: 9. The length of the CDR3 is 15 residues. Germline CDR1 is MGHRA and CDR2 is YSYEKL. The CDR3 is CASSQPPGTGSEQFF. For the CDR3, the DNA is TGCGCCAGCAGCCAACCCCCCGGGACAGGGAGCGAGCAGTTCTTC.

V gene TRBV30 combines with J gene TRBJ1-1; D is ambiguous. The CDR3 has 13 amino acids. Per germline, CDR1 GTSNPN and CDR2 SVGIG (reference sequence). Between the trimmed V and J ends, which lost 3 bases and 1 base, there was a span of 9 bases. This chain's CDR3 is CAWRSSGNTEAFF. CDR3 coding DNA: TGTGCCTGGAGGAGCAGCGGGAACACTGAAGCTTTCTTT.

The chain combines TRBV5-4 with TRBJ2-4, with 11 bases fitting TRBD2. Trimming at V came to 1 base and at J to 6 bases, leaving 3 bases not matched to a gene. Germline CDR1 SGHNT, CDR2 YYREEE (reference sequence). The CDR3 is made up of 15 amino acids. This chain's CDR3 is CASSLTSGSGNIQYF. CDR3 DNA: TGTGCCAGCAGCTTGACTAGCGGGAGTGGAAACATTCAGTACTTC.

This clone was seen once. V is TRBV5-1 and J is TRBJ1-2, with D maybe TRBD1 (5 bases). This CDR3 spans 13 amino acids. Germline V CDR1 and CDR2: SGHRS, YFSETQ. V was shortened by 2 bases and J by 5 bases, with 10 bases between the two germline ends. CDR3 region: CASSLSQGYGYTF. In DNA form, the CDR3 reads TGCGCCAGCAGCTTAAGTCAGGGATATGGCTACACCTTC. Combining the CDR3 with reference TRBV5-1 and TRBJ1-2 gives the whole variable domain KAGVTQTPRYLIKTRGQQVTLSCSPISGHRSVSWYQQTPGQGLQFLFEYFSETQRNKGNFPGRFSGRQFSNSRSEMNVSTLELGDSALYLCASSLSQGYGYTFGSGTRLTVV.

This chain joins TRBV30 and TRBJ2-1; 11 nucleotides align to TRBD2. CDR3 length: 17 amino acids. Germline assignment: CDR1 GTSNPN and CDR2 SVGIG (reference sequence). V dropped 7 bases and J dropped 2; count of bases not matched to a gene: 13. The CDR3 region has the DNA TGTGCCTTTGTCACTAGCGGGAGTGACGGGCCCTACAATGAGCAGTTCTTC. Its translation: CAFVTSGSDGPYNEQFF. Based on the CDR3 plus reference TRBV30 and TRBJ2-1, the full variable domain is SQTIHQWPATLVQPVGSPLSLECTVEGTSNPNLYWYRQAAGRGLQLLFYSVGIGQISSEVPQNLSASRPQDRQFILSSKKLLLSDSGFYLCAFVTSGSDGPYNEQFFGPGTRLTVL.

This clone was seen only a few times. The V gene is TRBV28, the J gene TRBJ2-2, with TRBD1 as a possible D gene (6 bases). The CDR3 contains 15 residues. Germline-derived CDR1 and CDR2 are MDHEN and SYDVKM. V gave up 6 bases and J gave up 1 base, with 12 bases separating them. The chain's CDR3 is CASRSGTWNTGELFF. In DNA, the CDR3 is TGTGCCAGCAGATCCGGGACATGGAACACCGGGGAGCTGTTTTTT.

This sequence joins TRBV11-2 and TRBJ2-7; TRBD1 matches at 9 bases. V shed 4 bases, J shed 2 bases, and the junction held 6 bases outside the gene matches. CDR1 is SGHAT, CDR2 FQNNGV, per germline. The CDR3 contains 15 residues. CDR3 loop: CASSSGTGSPYEQYF. As DNA, the CDR3 is TGTGCCAGCAGCTCCGGGACAGGGAGCCCCTACGAGCAGTACTTC.

The rearrangement joins TRBV4-1 to TRBJ2-1; 9 bases map to TRBD2. Germline assignment: CDR1 MGHRA and CDR2 YSYEKL. V was pared by 4 bases and J by 6 bases, with 13 bases of the junction left unmatched. This CDR3 comprises 17 residues. The CDR3 DNA reads as TGCGCCAGCAGCCTCGCCGTGGTTGGCGGGGGGGGCAATGAGCAGTTCTTC. Amino acids: CASSLAVVGGGGNEQFF.

This clone was detected only a few times. The J gene is TRBJ1-1, the V gene TRBV7-9; 8 positions agree with TRBD1. CDR3 size: 15 residues. V shed 4 bases, J shed 5 bases, and the junction held 9 bases outside the gene matches. Germline CDR1 is SEHNR and CDR2 is FQNEAQ (reference sequence). CDR3 residues: CASSSIRQGRTEAFF. For the CDR3, the DNA is TGTGCCAGCAGCTCGATTAGACAGGGGAGGACTGAAGCTTTCTTT.

V is TRBV6-1 and J is TRBJ1-1, with a weak D call TRBD1 (5 bases). The ends were cut back, 6 bases at V and 6 bases at J, with 17 bases in the middle. Germline CDR1 MNHNS, CDR2 SASEGT. CDR3 length: 14 amino acids. The CDR3: CASSPRLGGAEAFF. CDR3 sequence (DNA): TGTGCCAGCAGCCCCCGTCTTGGGGGGGCTGAAGCTTTCTTT.

This clone has a single count. DNA of the CDR3: TGTGCCAGCTCGCCGACAGGGGCTGGAAACACCATATATTTT. It specifies CASSPTGAGNTIYF. This chain uses TRBV18 with TRBJ1-3, with 8 bases matching TRBD1. This CDR3 spans 14 amino acids. Trimming removed 6 bases from V and 2 bases from J; junction bases left unmatched: 3. Looked up from germline, CDR1 is KGHSH and CDR2 is LQKENI.

The chain combines TRBV27 with TRBJ2-5, with D possibly TRBD2 on 6 matching bases. Per germline, CDR1 MNHEY and CDR2 SMNVEV (reference sequence). V gave up 2 bases and J gave up 5 bases, with 21 bases separating them. The CDR3 covers 17 residues. CDR3 DNA sequence: TGTGCCAGCAGTTTACTCTCTCCGGGGGACCGGGGTGAGACCCAGTACTTC. This codes for CASSLLSPGDRGETQYF.